Presented here are 17 T cell receptor beta chains from one specimen sequenced in a study of Graves' ophthalmopathy and Graves' hyperthyroidism. Transcripts of RNA were the source for amplifying TCR beta CDR3 regions. An initial RT-PCR round employing HTBI primers preceded a second-round multiplex PCR. TCRdb called the multiplex PCR reads again in MiXCR, with one record for every CDR3 protein. This sample yields about 220,000 distinct CDR3 sequences, of which about 22% are seen a single time; around 40% belongs to the top ten. The sequencing input was peripheral blood. Receptors originate from a woman aged 50 to 60 with Graves' ophthalmopathy.

This sequence joins TRBV6-5 and TRBJ1-5; D remains ambiguous. Trimming took 3 bases from V and 0 from J, leaving 3 bases between them. The CDR3 has 13 residues. CDR1 and CDR2 (germline): MNHEY, SVGAGI. The CDR3 reads CASSYNSNQPQHF. DNA for the CDR3: TGTGCCAGCAGTTATAATAGCAATCAGCCCCAGCATTTT.

This clonotype has ten or more counts. CDR3 nucleotides: TGTGCCAGTAGTGGGTCCCGACAGGGCCCAAACATTCAGTACTTC. Its translation is CASSGSRQGPNIQYF. This rearrangement joins TRBV19 to TRBJ2-4; 7 positions match TRBD1. The CDR3 sequence is 15 residues long. Germline assignment: CDR1 LNHDA and CDR2 SQIVND (reference sequence). The V and J ends lost 5 bases and 6 bases, in that order; junction bases with no gene match: 10. Using reference TRBV19 and TRBJ2-4 for the parts outside the CDR3, the full variable domain is DGGITQSPKYLFRKEGQNVTLSCEQNLNHDAMYWYRQDPGQGLRLIYYSQIVNDFQKGDIAEGYSVSREKKESFPLTVTSAQKNPTAFYLCASSGSRQGPNIQYFGAGTRLSVL.

As for this clonotype: Just one base apart from a much larger clone, this may be a read error. The chain recombines TRBV11-2 with TRBJ1-1; TRBD1 might be the D (5 bases). Germline values: CDR1 SGHAT, CDR2 FQNNGV. The CDR3 loop spans 14 amino acids. V was pared by 2 bases and J by 4 bases, with 11 bases between. Written as DNA, the CDR3 is TGTGCCAGCAGCTTAACGGGGGTTGTCACTGAAGCTTTCTTT. It is translated as CASSLTGVVTEAFF.

At least ten counts were recorded for this clonotype. J is TRBJ1-2 and V is TRBV28; 8 bases match TRBD1. Germline V gene data show CDR1 as MDHEN and CDR2 as SYDVKM. With 4 bases clipped from V and 3 bases from J, the junction kept 7 bases outside the gene matches. The CDR3 consists of 15 residues. CDR3 in amino acids: CASSSPGQGDYGYTF. The DNA of the CDR3 is TGTGCCAGCAGTTCCCCAGGACAGGGTGACTATGGCTACACCTTC.

This clonotype came up many times. The chain recombines TRBV24-1 with TRBJ1-5; 8 nucleotides line up with TRBD1. The ends lost 4 bases at V and 3 bases at J; junction bases unmatched: 7. This CDR3 comprises 16 residues. CDR1 is KGHDR and CDR2 is SFDVKD in the germline V gene. CDR3 DNA sequence: TGTGCCACCAGTGACGGCAACAGGGGGAACAATCAGCCCCAGCATTTT. The encoded protein is CATSDGNRGNNQPQHF.

This clonotype was seen at least ten times. The rearrangement joins TRBV12-5 to TRBJ1-1; a weak D match, TRBD1 (6 bases). The CDR3 runs 12 residues. Deletions cut 2 bases from V and 7 bases from J, with 8 bases between. Looked up from germline, CDR1 is LGHNT and CDR2 is FRNRAP. CDR3 protein: CASGLRGVEAFF. The CDR3 DNA reads as TGTGCTAGTGGTTTGAGGGGGGTTGAAGCTTTCTTT.

V is TRBV6-2 or TRBV6-3 and J is TRBJ2-3; 9 bases map to TRBD2. Trimming at V came to 2 bases and at J to 1 base, leaving 10 bases not matched to a gene. Per the germline V gene, CDR1 is MNHEY and CDR2 is SVGEGT. CDR3 size: 18 residues. This CDR3 is CASSYLAGKGGGTDTQYF. The DNA of the CDR3 is TGTGCCAGCAGTTACCTAGCGGGGAAAGGGGGAGGCACAGATACGCAGTATTTT.

The rearrangement joins TRBV20-1 to TRBJ2-7; D is ambiguous. Germline CDR1 reads DFQATT; CDR2 reads SNEGSKA (reference sequence). CDR3 length equals 15 residues. Trimming took 0 bases from V and 1 from J, leaving 13 bases between them. CDR3 DNA: TGCAGTGCTAGAGATCAGGCAGGTGTTTCCTACGAGCAGTACTTC. Translating it yields CSARDQAGVSYEQYF.

This clonotype was counted at least ten times. The V call is TRBV27, the J call TRBJ2-7; tentatively, D is TRBD1 (5 bases). CDR1 and CDR2 (germline): MNHEY, SMNVEV (reference sequence). Trimming took 5 bases from V and 0 from J, leaving 8 bases between them. This CDR3 has 13 residues. DNA of the CDR3: TGTGCCAGCAGTCCGGACAACTCCTACGAGCAGTACTTC. This sequence encodes CASSPDNSYEQYF.

Many counts were recorded for this clonotype. The rearrangement links TRBV2 to TRBJ2-5; either TRBD1 or TRBD2 may fit D (5 bases each). The length of the CDR3 is 14 residues. Germline V gene sequence: CDR1 SNHLY, CDR2 FYNNEI. V dropped 7 bases and J dropped 2 bases, with 14 bases sitting between them. The CDR3 loop is CASKVGRQQETQYF. For the CDR3, the DNA is TGTGCCAGCAAGGTGGGACGGCAACAAGAGACCCAGTACTTC.

This sequence joins TRBV3-1 and TRBJ2-5, with 8 bases aligning to TRBD1. Trimming removed 4 bases from V and 2 bases from J; junction bases left unmatched: 6. This CDR3 is built from 15 residues. Germline V gene lookup returns CDR1 LGHDT and CDR2 YNNKEL (reference sequence). CDR3 loop: CASSLPDRAQETQYF. In nucleotides, the CDR3 is TGTGCCAGCAGCCTACCGGACAGGGCGCAAGAGACCCAGTACTTC.

CDR3 bases: TGTGCCAGCAGTGGAGAAGGGAGGCAGGGGTCGTCTCAGTACTTC. Translation gives CASSGEGRQGSSQYF. The chain couples TRBV6-1 to TRBJ2-7, with D perhaps TRBD1 or TRBD2 (6 bases each). V lost 4 bases, J lost 10 bases, and 23 bases lay in between. This CDR3 has 15 residues. In germline, CDR1 is MNHNS, CDR2 SASEGT.

This clonotype was detected many times. This chain uses TRBV7-9 with TRBJ1-2; D may be TRBD1 (5 bases). This CDR3 is built from 13 residues. In germline, CDR1 is SEHNR, CDR2 FQNEAQ (reference sequence). Trimming stripped 5 bases from V and 5 bases from J, with 12 bases between. The CDR3 DNA sequence: TGTGCCAGCAGCAAGGGACGGGAATATGGCTACACCTTC. Residues: CASSKGREYGYTF. Supplemented by reference TRBV7-9 and TRBJ1-2, the full variable domain reads DTGVSQNPRHKITKRGQNVTFRCDPISEHNRLYWYRQTLGQGPEFLTYFQNEAQLEKSRLLSDRFSAERPKGSFSTLEIQRTEQGDSAMYLCASSKGREYGYTFGSGTRLTVV.

The V and J genes are TRBV27 and TRBJ1-1, with unresolved D. V dropped 5 bases and J dropped 0 bases, with 7 bases sitting between them. Germline-derived CDR1 and CDR2 are MNHEY and SMNVEV (reference sequence). The CDR3 sequence is 13 residues long. The CDR3 loop is CASSTLVNTEAFF. CDR3 nucleotide sequence: TGTGCCAGCAGTACGCTTGTGAACACTGAAGCTTTCTTT.

This clonotype was seen many times. The chain combines TRBV20-1 with TRBJ1-2; 9 positions agree with TRBD1. Germline CDR1 reads DFQATT; CDR2 reads SNEGSKA (reference sequence). CDR3 length equals 16 residues. After removal of 0 bases from V and 2 bases from J, the junction contained 7 bases not matched to a gene. DNA for the CDR3: TGCAGTGCTAGAGATCTGAAGGGGACAGGGAACTATGGCTACACCTTC. Its translation: CSARDLKGTGNYGYTF.

There are many counts of this clonotype. This chain joins TRBV6-2 or TRBV6-3 and TRBJ1-3; possible D gene TRBD1, 6 bases. Looked up from germline, CDR1 is MNHEY and CDR2 is SVGEGT. The CDR3 is made up of 18 amino acids. Trimming cost V 6 bases and J 1 base, with 22 bases left between them. CDR3 coding DNA: TGTGCCAGCAGCAAACGAAGGGACACCAAGGGATCTGGAAACACCATATATTTT. It specifies CASSKRRDTKGSGNTIYF.

The table lists this clonotype with many counts. The gene calls are TRBV15 and TRBJ1-3, with unresolved D. The germline gives CDR1 LNHNV, CDR2 YYDKDF (reference sequence). There are 15 residues in the CDR3. V lost 0 bases to trimming and J lost 2 bases, with 8 bases between them. The CDR3 DNA reads as TGTGCCACCAGCAGAGATTCGGCAGCTGGAAACACCATATATTTT. Its protein is CATSRDSAAGNTIYF. The variable domain in full, with the rest retrieved from reference TRBV15 and TRBJ1-3, is DAMVIQNPRYQVTQFGKPVTLSCSQTLNHNVMYWYQQKSSQAPKLLFHYYDKDFNNEADTPDNFQSRRPNTSFCFLDIRSPGLGDTAMYLCATSRDSAAGNTIYFGEGSWLTVV.